This TCR beta chain emerged from a study of cytomegalovirus exposure and HLA in healthy donors. Germline V gene data show CDR1 as SGDLS and CDR2 as YYNGEE. The germline V and J ends were trimmed by 0 bases and 3 bases, with 10 bases remaining between them. CDR3 length: 15 residues. Study-wide results and caveats: Of the V segments, some could not be distinguished, including TRBV6-2 and TRBV6-3, and were excluded.

PCR used 60 Vbeta primers and 13 Jbeta primers. The assay was immunoSEQ multiplex PCR, and TCRdb's table has in-frame clones only and misses some. The table has some 95,000 clones, 80% seen once. On this clone: The antigen is not known.

The TCR sequence derives from a man aged 25 to 40 in good health and CMV-seronegative. The rearrangement uses TRBV9 and TRBJ2-1, with D perhaps matching TRBD2 (6 bases). Sequencing was done on a sample of PBMCs. CDR3 bases: TGTGCCAGCAGCGTAGGTGGTAGCGGCTACAATGAGCAGTTCTTC. Protein sequence: CASSVGGSGYNEQFF.